Following are 21 T cell receptor beta chains from one sample sequenced in a study of blood T cell repertoires in COVID-19. TCRdb keeps only in-frame clones here, not all; method: immunoSEQ multiplex PCR. The sample contains under 200,000 clones, approximately 80% of which appear only once. The sample consisted of peripheral blood. The origin of the receptors is a human donor in a cohort sampled during active COVID-19.

This chain links TRBV29-1 with TRBJ1-1, with TRBD1 identical over 9 bases. The germline V gene encodes CDR1 SQVTM and CDR2 ANQGSEA. The V and J ends lost 1 base and 0 bases, in that order; junction bases with no gene match: 3. This CDR3 has 15 amino acids. In DNA form, the CDR3 reads TGCAGCGTTGAAGGGGACAGGGCAATGAACACTGAAGCTTTCTTT. Its translation: CSVEGDRAMNTEAFF.

A few counts support this clone. For the CDR3, the DNA is TGCGCCAGCAGCCACGGGACAGGGATCACCTACGAGCAGTACTTC. It is translated as CASSHGTGITYEQYF. The rearrangement uses TRBV5-1 and TRBJ2-7; 9 nucleotides align to TRBD1. Per germline, CDR1 SGHRS and CDR2 YFSETQ. The CDR3 has 15 amino acids. The ends lost 4 bases at V and 2 bases at J; junction bases unmatched: 7.

This clone was recorded only once. This chain connects TRBV27 to TRBJ2-7; 10 bases are shared with TRBD1. The CDR3 length is 15 residues. In germline, CDR1 is MNHEY, CDR2 SMNVEV (reference sequence). J lost 3 bases, V lost 6 bases, and 8 bases had no gene match. CDR3 in DNA: TGTGCCAGCAGGGTCGGGACAGGGGTTGGCTACGAGCAGTACTTC. Encoded protein: CASRVGTGVGYEQYF.

The rearrangement uses TRBV4-3 and TRBJ2-1; 11 bases agree with TRBD1. The J segment lost 6 bases and the V segment lost 4 bases, leaving 8 bases of the junction unmatched. The length of the CDR3 is 16 residues. Germline V lookup: CDR1 LGHNA, CDR2 YSLEER. The CDR3 coding sequence is TGCGCCAGCAGCCCCTCCGGACAGGGGGCGCGCAATGAGCAGTTCTTC. Translating it yields CASSPSGQGARNEQFF.

The chain is built from TRBV19 and TRBJ2-6, with TRBD2 as a possible D gene (6 bases). Germline V gives CDR1 LNHDA, CDR2 SQIVND (reference sequence). V lost 4 bases, J lost 10 bases, and 17 bases lay in between. There are 15 residues in the CDR3. Here the CDR3 reads CASSTSGGYLNVLTF. CDR3 coding DNA: TGTGCCAGTAGTACCTCCGGGGGATACTTAAACGTCCTGACTTTC.

The chain is built from TRBV6-5 and TRBJ2-2; TRBD1 matches at 11 bases. Trimming took 1 base from V and 5 from J; bases not matched to a gene: 3. Germline loops: CDR1 MNHEY, CDR2 SVGAGI. The CDR3 has 16 residues. The CDR3 reads CASSYLGTGGTGELFF. The CDR3, as DNA: TGTGCCAGCAGTTACTTAGGGACAGGGGGAACCGGGGAGCTGTTTTTT.

This chain links TRBV28 with TRBJ2-7; D is unresolved. Germline loops: CDR1 MDHEN, CDR2 SYDVKM. Trimming shortened V by 5 bases and J by 0 bases, and 8 bases separated the two germline ends. The CDR3 totals 13 residues. The CDR3 DNA reads TGTGCCAGCAGTAAACATGACTCCTACGAGCAGTACTTC. Its protein is CASSKHDSYEQYF.

This clone was detected only once. The rearrangement joins TRBV6-2 or TRBV6-3 to TRBJ2-6; D gene uncertain. V was shortened by 0 bases and J by 0 bases, with 9 bases between the two germline ends. CDR3 size: 17 residues. In germline, CDR1 is MNHEY, CDR2 SVGEGT. The CDR3 bases are TGTGCCAGCAGTTACTCAGTCACCTACTCTGGGGCCAACGTCCTGACTTTC. Translating it yields CASSYSVTYSGANVLTF.

The V gene is TRBV11-3, the J gene TRBJ2-7; TRBD2 might be the D (6 bases). Germline CDR1 and CDR2: SGHNT and YENEEA. V lost 4 bases and J 2 bases, leaving 12 bases between the germline ends. The length of the CDR3 is 14 residues. The CDR3 coding sequence is TGTGCCAGCAGCTCCCGGGACTCCCCCTACGAGCAGTACTTC. Protein sequence: CASSSRDSPYEQYF.

The genes are TRBV9 and TRBJ1-3, with 11 bases aligning to TRBD1. The CDR3 contains 20 residues. CDR1 is SGDLS and CDR2 is YYNGEE in the germline V gene. V shed 3 bases and J 0 bases; nucleotides not matched to a gene: 14. The CDR3 DNA reads TGTGCCAGCAGCGCAACACCGGGACAGGGGGTATCTTTCTCTGGAAACACCATATATTTT. As protein: CASSATPGQGVSFSGNTIYF.

This clone was observed once. The CDR3 DNA follows: TGCGCCAGCAGCCAAGATCGTGGAGGGATTGGGACCGGGGAGCTGTTTTTT. As protein: CASSQDRGGIGTGELFF. The chain uses TRBV4-3 and TRBJ2-2; maybe TRBD2 (6 bases). Germline lookup yields CDR1 LGHNA and CDR2 YSLEER. The CDR3 spans 17 residues. V lost 0 bases and J lost 5, with 16 bases in between.

The chain couples TRBV25-1 to TRBJ1-1; TRBD1 agrees at 7 bases. Germline V gene lookup returns CDR1 MGHDK and CDR2 SYGVNS. This CDR3 contains 14 residues. V trimming: 6 bases; J trimming: 4 bases; junction bases outside the gene matches: 8. The CDR3 is CASSKGARPTEAFF. In nucleotides, the CDR3 is TGTGCCAGCAGCAAGGGGGCCCGTCCCACTGAAGCTTTCTTT.

The rearrangement links TRBV4-3 to TRBJ2-7; D call uncertain. V was pared by 0 bases and J by 1 base, with 10 bases between. In germline, CDR1 is LGHNA, CDR2 YSLEER. CDR3 length: 15 amino acids. The CDR3 here is CASSQENGYSYEQYF. The DNA for the CDR3 is TGCGCCAGCAGCCAAGAAAACGGGTATTCCTACGAGCAGTACTTC.

This clone has more than one count but fewer than ten. The chain uses TRBV7-9 and TRBJ2-7, with 8 bases identical to TRBD2. CDR3 size: 16 residues. Germline loops: CDR1 SEHNR, CDR2 FQNEAQ (reference sequence). V shed 2 bases and J 3 bases; nucleotides not matched to a gene: 9. CDR3 nucleotides: TGTGCCAGCAGCTTACCCCACGCTAGCGGGCACTACGAGCAGTACTTC. It yields the protein CASSLPHASGHYEQYF.

V gene TRBV15 combines with J gene TRBJ2-1; 9 nucleotides agree with TRBD2. CDR1 and CDR2 (germline): LNHNV, YYDKDF (reference sequence). CDR3 length: 15 amino acids. The V gene end was trimmed by 0 bases and the J gene end by 7 bases; junction bases not matched to a gene: 4. The CDR3 region has the DNA TGTGCCACCAGCAGAGATCTGGGACTAGCTAATGAGCAGTTCTTC. Translated: CATSRDLGLANEQFF.

This sequence joins TRBV4-1 and TRBJ2-1; 16 bases fit TRBD2. The trim removed 4 bases at V and 6 bases at J, leaving 12 bases unmatched. The CDR3 runs 19 residues. Looked up from germline, CDR1 is MGHRA and CDR2 is YSYEKL. The DNA of the CDR3 is TGCGCCAGCAGCCTTACCCCGGGACTAGCGGGAGGGCTTGGCAATGAGCAGTTCTTC. Translated, it gives CASSLTPGLAGGLGNEQFF.

J is TRBJ2-7 and V is TRBV3-1 (or the pseudogene TRBV3-2); 7 bases line up with TRBD1. After removal of 4 bases from V and 6 bases from J, the junction contained 6 bases not matched to a gene. Per germline, CDR1 LGHDT and CDR2 YNNKEL (reference sequence). The CDR3 extends over 13 amino acids. The CDR3 region has the DNA TGTGCCAGCAGCCCCCGAGAGGGGGCCGAGCAGTACTTC. Translating it yields CASSPREGAEQYF.

The chain uses TRBV3-1 (or the pseudogene TRBV3-2) and TRBJ2-2; D is possibly TRBD1 (5 bases). Trimming shortened V by 0 bases and J by 5 bases, and 13 bases separated the two germline ends. Per the germline V gene, CDR1 is LGHDT and CDR2 is YNNKEL (reference sequence). The CDR3 has 16 residues. Written as DNA, the CDR3 is TGTGCCAGCAGCCAAGATTGGTCAGGGAAAACCGGGGAGCTGTTTTTT. This translates into CASSQDWSGKTGELFF.

The chain carries TRBV10-2 and TRBJ1-5; tentatively, D is TRBD1 (5 bases). The CDR3 runs 18 residues. Looked up from germline, CDR1 is WSHSY and CDR2 is SAAADI. V was pared by 3 bases and J by 1 base, with 19 bases between. The CDR3 sequence is CASSDLLREGLSNQPQHF. The CDR3, as DNA: TGCGCCAGCAGTGACCTCCTAAGGGAGGGGCTGAGCAATCAGCCCCAGCATTTT.

The J gene is TRBJ2-3, the V gene TRBV6-5, with TRBD2 matching 9 bases. CDR3 length: 16 residues. V shed 0 bases, J shed 2 bases, and the junction held 3 bases outside the gene matches. CDR1 and CDR2 from the germline V gene are MNHEY and SVGAGI. The CDR3 sequence: CASSYSASGDTDTQYF. In DNA form, the CDR3 reads TGTGCCAGCAGTTACTCCGCTAGCGGGGACACAGATACGCAGTATTTT.

V gene TRBV6-4 combines with J gene TRBJ1-5; weak D call: TRBD1 (5 bases). V was cut by 5 bases and J by 0 bases, with 14 bases left in between. This CDR3 spans 16 amino acids. Germline assignment: CDR1 MRHNA and CDR2 SNTAGT. The CDR3 sequence: CASSPRTPYSNQPQHF. CDR3 DNA: TGTGCCAGCAGTCCCCGGACACCGTATAGCAATCAGCCCCAGCATTTT.